This T cell receptor (beta chain) was profiled in a study of Tregs in tolerant kidney transplant recipients. The overall study: Mixed chimerism was transient after nonmyeloablative marrow transplants from related graft donors. Whole-study results and caveats: Tolerant patients' donor-specific Tregs expanded beyond overall Tregs, suggesting antigen-driven growth. No direct test of biological reproducibility was done here.

The CDR3 length is 14 residues. Trimming took 4 bases from V and 4 from J; bases not matched to a gene: 3. Germline V CDR1 and CDR2: SGDLS, YYNGEE. Regulatory T cells were sorted from thawed PBMCs rested overnight at 37°C with about 210 IU/ml IL-2. Produced via immunoSEQ multiplex PCR; TCRdb's table is partial and in-frame only. The sample yields about 78,000 clones, approximately 90% seen once. As to this clone: Its antigen is unknown.

This receptor was identified in a human donor who received a combined kidney and bone marrow transplant. Sample: Tregs from blood, taken before the transplant. This chain uses TRBV9 with TRBJ2-1; 9 nucleotides line up with TRBD2. CDR3 region: CASSRTSVYNEQFF. The CDR3 nucleotides are TGTGCCAGCAGCCGGACTAGCGTATACAATGAGCAGTTCTTC.